Listed below are T cell receptor beta chains from one sample, sequenced in a study of CD8 T cells in Susac syndrome. TCRdb reprocessed the immunoSEQ multiplex PCR reads with MiXCR, giving one entry per CDR3 protein. The sample has 400,000 to 550,000 distinct CDR3 sequences; 85% to 90% are singletons. The sample was CD8+ T cells from PBMCs. The receptors come from a human donor with multiple sclerosis. The CDR3 runs from the conserved cysteine through the conserved F or W. A D gene is named only where the DNA matches it firmly. Expanded clones are given a class, and other clones once, few, many or no size at all.

v_call,clone_size,j_call,d_call,cdr3_aa,cdr3_nt
TRBV27,once,TRBJ2-7,.,CASSLRDGHEQYF,TGTGCCAGCAGTTTGAGGGACGGCCACGAGCAGTACTTC
TRBV7-9,once,TRBJ1-2,TRBD1,CASSAGTGGLDGYTF,TGTGCCAGCAGCGCAGGGACAGGGGGCTTGGATGGCTACACCTTC
TRBV29-1,.,TRBJ2-7,.,CSVEDPGHNPYEQYF,TGCAGCGTTGAAGATCCGGGACACAACCCCTACGAGCAGTACTTC
TRBV27,.,TRBJ1-4,.,CASSATRGLNEKLFF,TGTGCCAGCAGTGCCACCCGGGGCCTTAATGAAAAACTGTTTTTT
TRBV5-1,.,TRBJ2-7,.,CASSLIGATYEQYF,TGCGCCAGCAGTTTAATAGGAGCTACTTACGAGCAGTACTTC
TRBV10-3,.,TRBJ2-7,.,CAITDGSYEQYF,TGTGCCATCACCGACGGTTCCTACGAGCAGTACTTC
TRBV28,.,TRBJ2-3,TRBD2,CASSIGTSGTDTQYF,TGTGCCAGTTCAATCGGGACTAGCGGCACAGATACGCAGTATTTT
TRBV30,.,TRBJ1-1,.,CAWRGPTATTEAFF,TGTGCCTGGAGGGGTCCGACAGCTACCACTGAAGCTTTCTTT
TRBV27,.,TRBJ2-7,.,CASAPGATYEQYF,TGTGCCTCAGCCCCAGGGGCAACCTACGAGCAGTACTTC
TRBV20-1,.,TRBJ1-2,.,CSASGITGGYTF,TGCAGTGCTAGTGGTATAACGGGCGGCTACACCTTC
TRBV20-1,.,TRBJ2-7,TRBD2,CSARDQRGFGYEQYF,TGCAGTGCTAGAGATCAGCGGGGCTTCGGCTACGAGCAGTACTTC
TRBV4-1,.,TRBJ2-1,TRBD2,CATRQAGAGPSYNEQFF,TGCGCCACCCGCCAAGCGGGAGCGGGCCCCTCCTACAATGAGCAGTTCTTC
TRBV19,.,TRBJ1-5,.,CASSMGSGDIQHF,TGTGCCAGTAGTATGGGCAGTGGGGATATCCAGCATTTT
TRBV28,.,TRBJ1-5,.,CASSLYGASNQPQHF,TGTGCCAGCAGTTTGTACGGGGCGAGCAATCAGCCCCAGCATTTT
TRBV24-1,once,TRBJ2-7,.,CATRSINSLSYEQYF,TGTGCCACCAGATCAATTAACAGTTTATCCTACGAGCAGTACTTC
TRBV2,.,TRBJ2-7,TRBD2,CASSRELAPLGEQYF,TGTGCCAGCAGTCGCGAACTAGCGCCTTTAGGCGAGCAGTACTTC
TRBV7-9,.,TRBJ2-1,.,CASSSKGGEQFF,TGTGCCAGCAGCTCAAAAGGTGGTGAGCAGTTCTTC
TRBV12-3/TRBV12-4,.,TRBJ1-5,.,CASSPGGMFYSNQPQHF,TGTGCCAGCAGTCCGGGGGGGATGTTTTATAGCAATCAGCCCCAGCATTTT
TRBV6-5,.,TRBJ2-1,.,CASGGLADNEQFF,TGTGCCAGCGGCGGGTTAGCGGACAATGAGCAGTTCTTC
TRBV7-9,.,TRBJ1-6,TRBD1,CASNGTGLNSPLHF,TGTGCCAGCAACGGGACAGGACTGAATTCACCCCTCCACTTT
TRBV10-3,.,TRBJ2-1,TRBD2,CASRGGGADEQFF,TGTGCCTCCAGGGGCGGGGGGGCCGATGAGCAGTTCTTC
TRBV7-9,.,TRBJ2-1,.,CASSLLGGPPGEQFF,TGTGCCAGCAGCTTATTAGGCGGCCCCCCCGGGGAGCAGTTCTTC
TRBV12-3/TRBV12-4,.,TRBJ2-7,.,CASSPTETEQYF,TGTGCCAGCAGCCCCACAGAGACCGAGCAGTACTTC
TRBV16,.,TRBJ1-3,TRBD1,CASSQVSGTGEYGNTIYF,TGTGCCAGCAGCCAAGTTTCGGGGACAGGGGAGTATGGAAACACCATATATTTT
TRBV7-6,once,TRBJ2-1,.,CASSPRGYGEQFF,TGTGCCAGCAGTCCCCGGGGGTACGGTGAGCAGTTCTTC
TRBV7-9,.,TRBJ2-5,.,CASSLTAREWQETQYF,TGTGCCAGCAGCTTAACGGCACGGGAGTGGCAAGAGACCCAGTACTTC
TRBV27,.,TRBJ2-7,TRBD2,CASSITSGTPYEQYF,TGTGCCAGCAGTATTACTAGCGGGACACCCTACGAGCAGTACTTC